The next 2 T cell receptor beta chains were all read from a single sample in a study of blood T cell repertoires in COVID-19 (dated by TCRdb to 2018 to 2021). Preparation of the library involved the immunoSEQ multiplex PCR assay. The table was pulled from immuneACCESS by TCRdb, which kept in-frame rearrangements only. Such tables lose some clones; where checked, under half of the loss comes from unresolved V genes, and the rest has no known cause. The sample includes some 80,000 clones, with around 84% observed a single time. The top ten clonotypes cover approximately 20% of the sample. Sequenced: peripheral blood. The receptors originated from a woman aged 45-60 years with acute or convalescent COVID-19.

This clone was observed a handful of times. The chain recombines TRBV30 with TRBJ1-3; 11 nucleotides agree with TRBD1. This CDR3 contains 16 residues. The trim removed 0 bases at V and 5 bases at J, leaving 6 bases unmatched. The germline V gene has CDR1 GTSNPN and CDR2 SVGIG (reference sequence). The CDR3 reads CAWSVGQGVGRNTIYF. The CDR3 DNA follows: TGTGCCTGGAGTGTGGGACAGGGGGTAGGGAGAAACACCATATATTTT.

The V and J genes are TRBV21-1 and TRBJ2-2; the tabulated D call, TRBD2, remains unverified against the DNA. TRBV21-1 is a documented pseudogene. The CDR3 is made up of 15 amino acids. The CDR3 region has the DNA TGTGCCAGCAGTTTTAGCGGGGACAACACCGGGGAGCTGTTTTTT. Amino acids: CASSFSGDNTGELFF.